This entry is about one T cell receptor beta chain. The antigen remains undetermined. Germline CDR1 and CDR2: SGHTA and FQGNSA. V was clipped by 7 bases and J by 1 base, with 13 bases between them. The CDR3 consists of 14 residues. The sample comes from a study of identical twins. After template switching added a universal primer site, the resulting cDNA carried unique molecular identifiers. TCRdb re-called the 5' RACE reads through MiXCR, storing one row per CDR3 protein. There are 700,000 or so distinct CDR3 sequences in the sample; around 8.3% occur only once, and 0.75% to 1% lies in the top ten. Study-level findings and limits: Researchers reported excess low generation probability among twin-shared out-of-frame alpha sequences. Insertion counts were lower in abundant cord blood beta clonotypes, a trend that memory repertoires did not show.

A further study also used this sample, focusing on yellow fever vaccine responses in identical twins. That publication notes: The T cell response to vaccination in identical twins was reportedly partly convergent and partly personalized.

This chain joins TRBV7-2 and TRBJ1-1, with D perhaps TRBD1 (6 bases). Sequenced sample: PBMCs. The TCR comes from a woman aged 18-29 years in good health. The CDR3: CASKGGQENTEAFF. CDR3 nucleotides: TGTGCCAGCAAGGGGGGACAAGAGAACACTGAAGCTTTCTTT.